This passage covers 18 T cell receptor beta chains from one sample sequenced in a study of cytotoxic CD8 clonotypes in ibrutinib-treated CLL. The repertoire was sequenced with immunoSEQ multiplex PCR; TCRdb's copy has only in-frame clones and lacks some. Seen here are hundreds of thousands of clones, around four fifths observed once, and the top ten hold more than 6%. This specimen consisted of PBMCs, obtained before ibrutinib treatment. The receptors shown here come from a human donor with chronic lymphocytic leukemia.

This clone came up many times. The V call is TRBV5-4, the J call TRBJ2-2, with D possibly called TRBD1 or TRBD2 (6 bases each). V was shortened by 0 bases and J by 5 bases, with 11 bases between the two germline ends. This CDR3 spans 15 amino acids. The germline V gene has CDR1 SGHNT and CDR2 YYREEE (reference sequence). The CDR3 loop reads CASSLGRRGTGELFF. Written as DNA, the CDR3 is TGTGCCAGCAGCTTGGGGCGGAGGGGGACCGGGGAGCTGTTTTTT.

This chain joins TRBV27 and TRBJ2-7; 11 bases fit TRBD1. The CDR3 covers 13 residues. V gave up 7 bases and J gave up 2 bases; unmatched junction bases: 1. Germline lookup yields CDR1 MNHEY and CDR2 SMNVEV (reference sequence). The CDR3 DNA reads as TGTGCCAGCAAGGGACAGGGGGCCTACGAGCAGTACTTC. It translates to CASKGQGAYEQYF.

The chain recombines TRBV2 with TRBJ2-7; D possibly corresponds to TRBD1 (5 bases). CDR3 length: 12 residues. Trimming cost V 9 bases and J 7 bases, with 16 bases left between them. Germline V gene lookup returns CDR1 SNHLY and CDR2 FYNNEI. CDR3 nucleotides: TGTGCCAGGGGTGGAAGGGCAGGGGAGCAGTACTTC. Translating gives CARGGRAGEQYF. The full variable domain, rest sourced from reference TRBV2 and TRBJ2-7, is EPEVTQTPSHQVTQMGQEVILRCVPISNHLYFYWYRQILGQKVEFLVSFYNNEISEKSEIFDDQFSVERPDGSNFTLKIRSTKLEDSAMYFCARGGRAGEQYFGPGTRLTVT.

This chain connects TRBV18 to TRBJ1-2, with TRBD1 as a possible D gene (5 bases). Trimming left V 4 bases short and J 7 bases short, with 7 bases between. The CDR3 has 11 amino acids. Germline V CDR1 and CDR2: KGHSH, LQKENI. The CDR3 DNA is TGTGCCAGCTCACTAGGGGCTGGCTACACCTTC. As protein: CASSLGAGYTF.

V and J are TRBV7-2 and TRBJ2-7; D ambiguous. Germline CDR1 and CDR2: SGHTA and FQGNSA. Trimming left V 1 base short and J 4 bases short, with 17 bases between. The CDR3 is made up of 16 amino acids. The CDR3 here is CASSLVDAGLGYEQYF. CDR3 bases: TGTGCCAGCAGCTTAGTCGACGCCGGGCTTGGATACGAGCAGTACTTC.

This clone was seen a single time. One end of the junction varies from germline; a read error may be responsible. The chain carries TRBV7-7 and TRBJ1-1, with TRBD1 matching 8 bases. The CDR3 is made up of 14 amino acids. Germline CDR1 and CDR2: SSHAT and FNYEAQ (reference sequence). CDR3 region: CASSPLDRATEAFF. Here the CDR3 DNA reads TGTGCTAGCAGCCCGTTGGACAGGGCCACTGAAGCTTTCTTT.

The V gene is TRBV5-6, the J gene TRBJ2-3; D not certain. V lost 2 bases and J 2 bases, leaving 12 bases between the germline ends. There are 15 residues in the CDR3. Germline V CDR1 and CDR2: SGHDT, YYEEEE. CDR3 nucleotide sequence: TGTGCCAGCAGCTTTTGGTCTGGGAACACAGATACGCAGTATTTT. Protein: CASSFWSGNTDTQYF.

CDR3 region: CASSSFNEQYF. As DNA, the CDR3 is TGTGCCAGCAGTTCCTTCAACGAGCAGTACTTC. The chain links TRBV2 to TRBJ2-7; D is undetermined. V was shortened by 5 bases and J by 5 bases, with 7 bases between the two germline ends. The CDR3 sequence is 11 residues long. CDR1 is SNHLY, CDR2 FYNNEI, per germline.

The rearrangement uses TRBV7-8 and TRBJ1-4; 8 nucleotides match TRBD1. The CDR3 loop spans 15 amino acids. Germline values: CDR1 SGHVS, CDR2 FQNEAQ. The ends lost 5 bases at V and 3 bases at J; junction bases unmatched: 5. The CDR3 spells CASSPRTGPNEKLFF. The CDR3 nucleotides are TGTGCCAGCAGCCCTCGGACAGGGCCTAATGAAAAACTGTTTTTT.

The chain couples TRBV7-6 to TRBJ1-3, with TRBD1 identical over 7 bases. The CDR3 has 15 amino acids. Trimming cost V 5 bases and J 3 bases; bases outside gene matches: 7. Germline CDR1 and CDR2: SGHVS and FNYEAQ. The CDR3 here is CASSRTGTNGNTIYF. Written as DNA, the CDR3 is TGTGCCAGCAGCCGGACAGGAACAAATGGAAACACCATATATTTT. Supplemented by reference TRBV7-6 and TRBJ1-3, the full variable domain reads GAGVSQSPRYKVTKRGQDVALRCDPISGHVSLYWYRQALGQGPEFLTYFNYEAQQDKSGLPNDRFSAERPEGSISTLTIQRTEQRDSAMYRCASSRTGTNGNTIYFGEGSWLTVV.

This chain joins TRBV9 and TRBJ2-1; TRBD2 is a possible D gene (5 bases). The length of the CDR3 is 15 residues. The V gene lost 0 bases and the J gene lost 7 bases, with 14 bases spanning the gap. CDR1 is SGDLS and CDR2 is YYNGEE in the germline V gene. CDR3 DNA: TGTGCCAGCAGCGTAGGGGGTGGGAGAGGGAATGAGCAGTTCTTC. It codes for CASSVGGGRGNEQFF.

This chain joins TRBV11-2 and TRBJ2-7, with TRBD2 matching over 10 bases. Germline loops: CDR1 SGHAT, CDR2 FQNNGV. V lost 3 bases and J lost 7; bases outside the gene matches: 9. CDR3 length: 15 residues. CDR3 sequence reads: CASSLLFTSGEEQYF. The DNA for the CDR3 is TGTGCCAGCAGCTTGTTATTCACTAGCGGGGAAGAGCAGTACTTC.

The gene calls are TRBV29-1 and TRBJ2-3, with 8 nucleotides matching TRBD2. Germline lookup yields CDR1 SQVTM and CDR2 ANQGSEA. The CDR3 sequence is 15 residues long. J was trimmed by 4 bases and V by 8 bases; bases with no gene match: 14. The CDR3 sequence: CSSGGPSGFADTQYF. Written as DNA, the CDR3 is TGCAGCTCCGGGGGTCCTAGCGGGTTCGCAGATACGCAGTATTTT.

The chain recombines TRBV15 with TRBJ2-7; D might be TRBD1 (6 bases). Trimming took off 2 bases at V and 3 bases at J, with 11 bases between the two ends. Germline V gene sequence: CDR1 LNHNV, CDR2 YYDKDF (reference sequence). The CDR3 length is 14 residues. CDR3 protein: CATSRYRENYEQYF. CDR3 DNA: TGTGCCACCAGCAGATACAGGGAAAACTACGAGCAGTACTTC.

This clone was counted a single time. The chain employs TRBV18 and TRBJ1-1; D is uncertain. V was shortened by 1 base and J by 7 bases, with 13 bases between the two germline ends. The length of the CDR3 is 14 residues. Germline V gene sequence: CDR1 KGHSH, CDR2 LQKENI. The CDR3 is CASSPRSGIGEAFF. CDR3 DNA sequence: TGTGCCAGCTCACCACGGAGCGGGATTGGTGAAGCTTTCTTT. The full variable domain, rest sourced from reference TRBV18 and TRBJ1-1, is NAGVMQNPRHLVRRRGQEARLRCSPMKGHSHVYWYRQLPEEGLKFMVYLQKENIIDESGMPKERFSAEFPKEGPSILRIQQVVRGDSAAYFCASSPRSGIGEAFFGQGTRLTVV.

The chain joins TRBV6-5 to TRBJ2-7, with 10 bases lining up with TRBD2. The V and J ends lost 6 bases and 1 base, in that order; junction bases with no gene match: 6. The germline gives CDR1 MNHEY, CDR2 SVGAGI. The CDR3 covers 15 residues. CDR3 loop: CASRGGLAESYEQYF. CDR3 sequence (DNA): TGTGCCAGCAGGGGAGGACTAGCGGAATCCTACGAGCAGTACTTC.

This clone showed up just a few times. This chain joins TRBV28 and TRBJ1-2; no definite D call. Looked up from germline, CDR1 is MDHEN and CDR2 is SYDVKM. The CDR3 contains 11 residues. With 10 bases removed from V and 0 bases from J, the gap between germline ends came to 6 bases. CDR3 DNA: TGTGCCACGGGAGCTAACTATGGCTACACCTTC. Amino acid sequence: CATGANYGYTF.

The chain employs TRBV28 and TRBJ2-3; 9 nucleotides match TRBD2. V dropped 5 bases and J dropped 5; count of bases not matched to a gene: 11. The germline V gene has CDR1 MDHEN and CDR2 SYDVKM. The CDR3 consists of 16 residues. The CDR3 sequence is CASSGNSGSKGDTQYF. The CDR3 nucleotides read TGTGCCAGCAGTGGCAATAGCGGGAGTAAGGGAGATACGCAGTATTTT.